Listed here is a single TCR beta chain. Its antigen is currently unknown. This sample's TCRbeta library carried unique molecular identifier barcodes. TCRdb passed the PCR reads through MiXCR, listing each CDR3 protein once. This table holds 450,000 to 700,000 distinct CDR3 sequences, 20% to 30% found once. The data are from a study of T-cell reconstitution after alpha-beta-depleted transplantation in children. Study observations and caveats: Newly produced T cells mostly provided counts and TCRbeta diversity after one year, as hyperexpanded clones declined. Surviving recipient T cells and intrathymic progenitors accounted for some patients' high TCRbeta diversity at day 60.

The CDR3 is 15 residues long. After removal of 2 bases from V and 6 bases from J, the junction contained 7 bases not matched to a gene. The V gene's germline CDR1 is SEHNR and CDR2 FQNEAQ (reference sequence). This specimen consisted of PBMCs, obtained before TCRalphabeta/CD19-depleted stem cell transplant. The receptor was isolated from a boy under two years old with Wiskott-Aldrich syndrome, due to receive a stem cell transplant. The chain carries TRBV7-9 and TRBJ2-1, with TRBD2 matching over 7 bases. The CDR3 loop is CASSLRSWTSNEQFF. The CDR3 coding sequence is TGTGCCAGCAGCTTAAGGTCGTGGACTAGCAATGAGCAGTTCTTC.